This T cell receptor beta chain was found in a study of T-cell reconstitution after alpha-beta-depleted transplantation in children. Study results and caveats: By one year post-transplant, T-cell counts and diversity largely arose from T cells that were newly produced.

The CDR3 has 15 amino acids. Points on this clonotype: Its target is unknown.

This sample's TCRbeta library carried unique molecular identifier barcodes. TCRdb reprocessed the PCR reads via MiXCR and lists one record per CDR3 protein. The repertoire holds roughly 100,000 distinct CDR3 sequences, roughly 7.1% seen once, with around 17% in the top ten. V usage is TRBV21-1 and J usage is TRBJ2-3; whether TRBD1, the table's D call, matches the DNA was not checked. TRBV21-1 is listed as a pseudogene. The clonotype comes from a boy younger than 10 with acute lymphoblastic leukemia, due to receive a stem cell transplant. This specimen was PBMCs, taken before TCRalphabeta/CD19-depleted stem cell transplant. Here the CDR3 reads CASSPRKIPTDTQYF. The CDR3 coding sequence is TGTGCCAGCAGCCCCCGGAAGATCCCCACAGATACGCAGTATTTT.